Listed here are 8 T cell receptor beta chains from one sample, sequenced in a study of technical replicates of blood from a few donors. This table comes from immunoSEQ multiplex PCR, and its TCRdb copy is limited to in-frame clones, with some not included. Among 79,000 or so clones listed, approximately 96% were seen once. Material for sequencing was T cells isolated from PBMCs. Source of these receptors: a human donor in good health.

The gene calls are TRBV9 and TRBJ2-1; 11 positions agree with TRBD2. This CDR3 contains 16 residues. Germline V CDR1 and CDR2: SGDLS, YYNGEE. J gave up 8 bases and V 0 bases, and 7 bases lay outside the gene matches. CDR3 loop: CASSVELAGGIDEQFF. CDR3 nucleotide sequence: TGTGCCAGCAGCGTAGAGCTAGCGGGAGGTATCGATGAGCAGTTCTTC.

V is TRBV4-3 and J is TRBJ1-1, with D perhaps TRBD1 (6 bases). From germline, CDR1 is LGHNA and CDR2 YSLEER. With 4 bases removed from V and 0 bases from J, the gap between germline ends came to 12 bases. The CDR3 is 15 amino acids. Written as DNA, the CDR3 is TGCGCCAGCAGCCCCCTGGGGGCAATGAACACTGAAGCTTTCTTT. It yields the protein CASSPLGAMNTEAFF.

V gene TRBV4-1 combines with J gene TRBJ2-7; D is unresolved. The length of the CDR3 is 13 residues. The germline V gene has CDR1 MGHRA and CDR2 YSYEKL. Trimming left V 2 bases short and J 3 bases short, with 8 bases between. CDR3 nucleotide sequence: TGCGCCAGCAGCCAAATACCGGGCTACGAGCAGTACTTC. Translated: CASSQIPGYEQYF.

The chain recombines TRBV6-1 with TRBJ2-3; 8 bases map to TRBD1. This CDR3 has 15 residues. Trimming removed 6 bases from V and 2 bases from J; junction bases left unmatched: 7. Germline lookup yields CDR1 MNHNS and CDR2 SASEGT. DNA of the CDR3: TGTGCCAGCAGCCAGACAGGGGCATCCACAGATACGCAGTATTTT. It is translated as CASSQTGASTDTQYF.

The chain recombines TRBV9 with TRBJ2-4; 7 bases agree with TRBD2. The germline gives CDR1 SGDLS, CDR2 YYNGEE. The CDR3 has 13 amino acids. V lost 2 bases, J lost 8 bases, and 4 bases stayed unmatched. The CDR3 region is CASSVGGWDIQYF. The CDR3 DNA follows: TGTGCCAGCAGCGTGGGGGGGTGGGACATTCAGTACTTC.

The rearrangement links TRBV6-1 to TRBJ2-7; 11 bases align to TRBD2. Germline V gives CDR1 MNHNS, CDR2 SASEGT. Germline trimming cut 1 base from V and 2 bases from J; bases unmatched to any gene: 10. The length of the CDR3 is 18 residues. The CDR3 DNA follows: TGTGCCAGCAGTGAAGAGTTAGGTCGGGGACTAGCGGCCTACGAGCAGTACTTC. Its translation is CASSEELGRGLAAYEQYF.

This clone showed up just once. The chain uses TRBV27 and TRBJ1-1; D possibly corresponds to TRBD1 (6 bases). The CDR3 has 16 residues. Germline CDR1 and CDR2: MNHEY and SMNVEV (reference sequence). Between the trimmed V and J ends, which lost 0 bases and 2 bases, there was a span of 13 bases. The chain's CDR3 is CASSLSYRELNTEAFF. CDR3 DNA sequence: TGTGCCAGCAGTTTATCTTACAGGGAACTCAACACTGAAGCTTTCTTT.

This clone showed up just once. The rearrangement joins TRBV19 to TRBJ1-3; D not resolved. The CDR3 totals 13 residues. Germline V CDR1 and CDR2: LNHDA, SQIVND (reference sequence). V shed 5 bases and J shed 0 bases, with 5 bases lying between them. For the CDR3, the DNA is TGTGCCAGTAGTCTGAGCTCTGGAAACACCATATATTTT. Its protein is CASSLSSGNTIYF.